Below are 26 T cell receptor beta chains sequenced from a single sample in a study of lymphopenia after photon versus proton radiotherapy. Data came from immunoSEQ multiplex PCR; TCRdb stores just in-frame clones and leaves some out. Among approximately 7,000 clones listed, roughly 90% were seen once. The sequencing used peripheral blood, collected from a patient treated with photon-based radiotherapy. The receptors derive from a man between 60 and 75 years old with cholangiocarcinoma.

The CDR3 reads CASSLGQGHTGELFF. In DNA, the CDR3 is TGTGCCAGCAGCCTTGGACAGGGGCACACCGGGGAGCTGTTTTTT. The chain links TRBV11-1 to TRBJ2-2; 9 nucleotides match TRBD1. Looked up from germline, CDR1 is SGHAT and CDR2 is FQDESV (reference sequence). The CDR3 has 15 residues. V shed 5 bases and J 3 bases; nucleotides not matched to a gene: 4.

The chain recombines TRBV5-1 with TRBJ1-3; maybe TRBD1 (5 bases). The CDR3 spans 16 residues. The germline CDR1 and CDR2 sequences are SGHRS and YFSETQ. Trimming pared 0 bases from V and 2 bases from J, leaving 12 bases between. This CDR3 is CASSLAGRETGNTIYF. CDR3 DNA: TGCGCCAGCAGCTTGGCCGGCAGGGAAACTGGAAACACCATATATTTT.

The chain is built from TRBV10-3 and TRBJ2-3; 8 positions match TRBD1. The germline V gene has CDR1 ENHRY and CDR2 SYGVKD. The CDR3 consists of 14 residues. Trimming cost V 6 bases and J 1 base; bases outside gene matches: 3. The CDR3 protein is CAIRLGQGTDTQYF. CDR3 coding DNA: TGTGCCATCAGATTGGGACAGGGCACAGATACGCAGTATTTT.

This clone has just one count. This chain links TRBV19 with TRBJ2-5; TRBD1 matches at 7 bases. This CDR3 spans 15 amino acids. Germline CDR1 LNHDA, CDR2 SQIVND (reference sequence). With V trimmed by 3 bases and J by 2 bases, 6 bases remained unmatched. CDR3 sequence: CASSISWDRQETQYF. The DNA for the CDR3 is TGTGCCAGTAGTATCAGTTGGGACAGACAAGAGACCCAGTACTTC.

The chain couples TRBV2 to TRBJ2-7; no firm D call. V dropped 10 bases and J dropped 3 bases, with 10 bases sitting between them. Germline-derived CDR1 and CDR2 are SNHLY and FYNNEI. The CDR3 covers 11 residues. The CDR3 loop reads CAINRDYEQYF. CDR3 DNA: TGTGCCATCAACCGAGACTACGAGCAGTACTTC.

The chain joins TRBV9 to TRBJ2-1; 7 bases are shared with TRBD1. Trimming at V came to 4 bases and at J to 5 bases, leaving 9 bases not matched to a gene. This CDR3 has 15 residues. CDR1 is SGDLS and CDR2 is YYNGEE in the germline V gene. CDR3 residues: CASSLSGQFNNEQFF. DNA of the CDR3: TGTGCCAGCAGCCTATCGGGACAGTTCAACAATGAGCAGTTCTTC.

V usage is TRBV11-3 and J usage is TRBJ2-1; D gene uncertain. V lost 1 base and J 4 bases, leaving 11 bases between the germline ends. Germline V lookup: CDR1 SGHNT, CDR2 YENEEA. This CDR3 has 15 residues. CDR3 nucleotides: TGTGCCAGCAGCTTAGGGGTCGGAAAATACAATGAGCAGTTCTTC. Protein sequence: CASSLGVGKYNEQFF.

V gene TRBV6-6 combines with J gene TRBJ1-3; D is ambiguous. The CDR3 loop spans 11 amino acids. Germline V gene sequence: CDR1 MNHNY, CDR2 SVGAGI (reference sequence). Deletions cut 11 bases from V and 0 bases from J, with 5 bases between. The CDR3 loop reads CAGSSGNTIYF. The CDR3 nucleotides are TGTGCCGGGAGCTCTGGAAACACCATATATTTT.

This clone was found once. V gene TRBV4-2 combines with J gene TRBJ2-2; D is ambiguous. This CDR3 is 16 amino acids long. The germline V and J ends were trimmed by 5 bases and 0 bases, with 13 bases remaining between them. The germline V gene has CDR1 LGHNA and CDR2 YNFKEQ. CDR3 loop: CASSFRKIANTGELFF. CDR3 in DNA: TGTGCCAGCAGCTTCCGTAAGATCGCGAACACCGGGGAGCTGTTTTTT.

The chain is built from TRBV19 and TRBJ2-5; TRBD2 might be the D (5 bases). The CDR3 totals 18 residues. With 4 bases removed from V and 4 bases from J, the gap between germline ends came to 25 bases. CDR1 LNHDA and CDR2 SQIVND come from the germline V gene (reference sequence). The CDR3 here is CASSKFFGSVGHLETQYF. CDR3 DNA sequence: TGTGCCAGTAGTAAATTCTTTGGGAGTGTGGGCCACCTAGAGACCCAGTACTTC.

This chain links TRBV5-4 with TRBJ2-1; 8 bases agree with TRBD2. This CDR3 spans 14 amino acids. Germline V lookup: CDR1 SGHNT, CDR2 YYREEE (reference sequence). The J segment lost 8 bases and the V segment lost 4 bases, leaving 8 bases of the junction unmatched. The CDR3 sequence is CASSGTRALYEQFF. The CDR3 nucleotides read TGTGCCAGCAGCGGGACTAGGGCGTTATATGAGCAGTTCTTC.

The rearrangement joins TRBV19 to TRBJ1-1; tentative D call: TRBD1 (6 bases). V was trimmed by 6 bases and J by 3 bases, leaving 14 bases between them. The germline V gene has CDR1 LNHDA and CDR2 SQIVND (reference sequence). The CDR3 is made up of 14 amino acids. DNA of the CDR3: TGTGCCAGTAGACAGGGTTTGGAGGACACTGAAGCTTTCTTT. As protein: CASRQGLEDTEAFF.

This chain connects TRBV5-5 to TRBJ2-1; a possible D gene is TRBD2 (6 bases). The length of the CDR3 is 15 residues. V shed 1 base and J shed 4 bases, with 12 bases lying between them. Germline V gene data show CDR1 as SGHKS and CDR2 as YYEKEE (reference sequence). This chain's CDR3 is CASSLWRGFYNEQFF. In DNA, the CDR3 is TGTGCCAGCAGCTTGTGGCGGGGCTTTTACAATGAGCAGTTCTTC.

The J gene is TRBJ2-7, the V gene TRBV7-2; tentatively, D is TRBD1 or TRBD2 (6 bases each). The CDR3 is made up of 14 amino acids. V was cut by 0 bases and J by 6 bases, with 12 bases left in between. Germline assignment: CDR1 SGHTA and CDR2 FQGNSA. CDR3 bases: TGTGCCAGCAGCTTAGCCCCGGGGGCACCCGAGCAGTACTTC. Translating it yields CASSLAPGAPEQYF. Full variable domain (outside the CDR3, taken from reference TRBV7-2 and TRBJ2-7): GAGVSQSPSNKVTEKGKDVELRCDPISGHTALYWYRQSLGQGLEFLIYFQGNSAPDKSGLPSDRFSAERTGGSVSTLTIQRTQQEDSAVYLCASSLAPGAPEQYFGPGTRLTVT.

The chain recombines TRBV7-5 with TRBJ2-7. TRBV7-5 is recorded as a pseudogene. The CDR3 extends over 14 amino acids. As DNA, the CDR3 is TGTGTCAGAAGCCAAAGGCACCGAACCTCTCGGCAGTACTTC. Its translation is CVRSQRHRTSRQYF.

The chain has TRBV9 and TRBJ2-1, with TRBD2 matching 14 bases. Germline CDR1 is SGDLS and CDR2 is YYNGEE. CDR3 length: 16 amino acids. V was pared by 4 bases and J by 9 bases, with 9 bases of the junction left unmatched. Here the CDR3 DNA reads TGTGCCAGCAGCTATGGGACTAGCGGGAGATTAATTGAGCAGTTCTTC. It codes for CASSYGTSGRLIEQFF.

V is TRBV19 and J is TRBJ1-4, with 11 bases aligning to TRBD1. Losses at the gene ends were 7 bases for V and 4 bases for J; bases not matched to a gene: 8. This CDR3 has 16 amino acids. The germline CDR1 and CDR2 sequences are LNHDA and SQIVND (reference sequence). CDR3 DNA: TGTGCCAGTAATACCCCTGGGACAGGGGGTAATGAAAAACTGTTTTTT. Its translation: CASNTPGTGGNEKLFF.

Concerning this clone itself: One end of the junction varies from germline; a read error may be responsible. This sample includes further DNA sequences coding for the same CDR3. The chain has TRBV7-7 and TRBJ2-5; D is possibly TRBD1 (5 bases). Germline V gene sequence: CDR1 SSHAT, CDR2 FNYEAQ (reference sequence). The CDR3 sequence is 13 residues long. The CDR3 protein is CASSQQVLETQYF. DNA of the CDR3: TGTGCTAGCAGCCAACAGGTCTTAGAGACCCAGTACTTC.

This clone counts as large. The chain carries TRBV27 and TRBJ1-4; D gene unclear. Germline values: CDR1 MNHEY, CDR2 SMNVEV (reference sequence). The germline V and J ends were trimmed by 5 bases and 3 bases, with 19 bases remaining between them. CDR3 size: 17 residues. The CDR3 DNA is TGTGCCAGCAGTCCGTCCAGTGCACTAAGGGCTAATGAAAAACTGTTTTTT. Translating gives CASSPSSALRANEKLFF. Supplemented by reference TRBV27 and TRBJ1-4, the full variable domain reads EAQVTQNPRYLITVTGKKLTVTCSQNMNHEYMSWYRQDPGLGLRQIYYSMNVEVTDKGDVPEGYKVSRKEKRNFPLILESPSPNQTSLYFCASSPSSALRANEKLFFGSGTQLSVL.

The CDR3 spells CASSLSSNQPQHF. In DNA form, the CDR3 reads TGTGCCAGCAGCTTATCCAGCAATCAGCCCCAGCATTTT. V and J are TRBV7-9 and TRBJ1-5; D is unresolved. The CDR3 has 13 amino acids. V was cut by 2 bases and J by 1 base, with 3 bases left in between. Germline loops: CDR1 SEHNR, CDR2 FQNEAQ (reference sequence).

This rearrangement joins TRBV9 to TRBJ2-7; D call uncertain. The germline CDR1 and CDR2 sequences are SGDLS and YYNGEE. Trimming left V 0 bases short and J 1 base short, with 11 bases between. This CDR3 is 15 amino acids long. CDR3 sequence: CASSVGPDGSYEQYF. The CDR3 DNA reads TGTGCCAGCAGCGTAGGTCCGGACGGGTCCTACGAGCAGTACTTC.

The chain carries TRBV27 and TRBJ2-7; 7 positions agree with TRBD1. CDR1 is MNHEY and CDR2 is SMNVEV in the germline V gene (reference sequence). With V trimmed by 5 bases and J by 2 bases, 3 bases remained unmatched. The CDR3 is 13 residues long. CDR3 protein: CASSRTGAYEQYF. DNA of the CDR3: TGTGCCAGCAGTAGGACAGGAGCCTACGAGCAGTACTTC.

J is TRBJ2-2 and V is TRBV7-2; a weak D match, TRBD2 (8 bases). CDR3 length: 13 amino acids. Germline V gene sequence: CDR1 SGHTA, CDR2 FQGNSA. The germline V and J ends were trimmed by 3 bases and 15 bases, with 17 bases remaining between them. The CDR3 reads CASSLGQREMMFF. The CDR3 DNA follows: TGTGCCAGCAGCTTGGGACAGCGGGAGATGATGTTTTTT. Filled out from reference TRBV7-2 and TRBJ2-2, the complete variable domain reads GAGVSQSPSNKVTEKGKDVELRCDPISGHTALYWYRQSLGQGLEFLIYFQGNSAPDKSGLPSDRFSAERTGGSVSTLTIQRTQQEDSAVYLCASSLGQREMMFFGEGSRLTVL.

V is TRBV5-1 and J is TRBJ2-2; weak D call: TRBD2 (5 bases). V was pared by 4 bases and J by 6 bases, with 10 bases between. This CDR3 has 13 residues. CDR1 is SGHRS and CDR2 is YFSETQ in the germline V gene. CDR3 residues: CASSRENAGELFF. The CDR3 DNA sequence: TGCGCCAGCAGCCGGGAAAATGCCGGGGAGCTGTTTTTT.

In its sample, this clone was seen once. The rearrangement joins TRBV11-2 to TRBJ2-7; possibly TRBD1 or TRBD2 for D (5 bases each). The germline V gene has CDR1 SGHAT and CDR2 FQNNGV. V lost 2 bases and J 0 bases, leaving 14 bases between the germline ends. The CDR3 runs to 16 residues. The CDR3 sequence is CASSLQGRDASYEQYF. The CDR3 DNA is TGTGCCAGCAGCTTACAAGGCCGGGACGCCTCCTACGAGCAGTACTTC.

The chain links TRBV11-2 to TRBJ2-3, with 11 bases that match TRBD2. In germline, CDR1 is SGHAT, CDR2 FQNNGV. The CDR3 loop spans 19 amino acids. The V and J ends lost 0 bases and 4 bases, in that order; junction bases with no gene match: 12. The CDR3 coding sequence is TGTGCCAGCAGCTTAGATGTGAGGCTAGCGGGAGGTGTGGCAGATACGCAGTATTTT. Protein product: CASSLDVRLAGGVADTQYF.